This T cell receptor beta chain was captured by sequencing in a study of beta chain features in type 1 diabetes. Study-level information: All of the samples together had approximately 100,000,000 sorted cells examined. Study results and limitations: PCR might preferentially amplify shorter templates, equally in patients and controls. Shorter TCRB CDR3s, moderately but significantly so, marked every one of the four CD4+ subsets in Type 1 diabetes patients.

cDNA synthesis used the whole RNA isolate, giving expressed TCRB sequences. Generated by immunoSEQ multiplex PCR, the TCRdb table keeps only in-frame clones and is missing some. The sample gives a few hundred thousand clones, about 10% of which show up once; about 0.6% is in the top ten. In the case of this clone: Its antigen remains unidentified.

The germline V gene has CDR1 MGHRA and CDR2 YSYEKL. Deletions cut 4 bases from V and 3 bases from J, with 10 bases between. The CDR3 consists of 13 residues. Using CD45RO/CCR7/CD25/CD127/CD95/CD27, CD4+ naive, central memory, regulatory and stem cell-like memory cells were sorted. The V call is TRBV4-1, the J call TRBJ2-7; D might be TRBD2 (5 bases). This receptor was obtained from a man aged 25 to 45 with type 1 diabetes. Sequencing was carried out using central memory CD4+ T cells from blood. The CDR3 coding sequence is TGCGCCAGCAGCCCCCCCGGACTCTACGAGCAGTACTTC. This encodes CASSPPGLYEQYF.